This T cell receptor (beta chain) emerged from a study of T cells after yellow fever vaccination. V was clipped by 2 bases and J by 5 bases; unmatched bases: 5. The CDR3 has 14 amino acids. Germline loops: CDR1 SGHTA, CDR2 FQGTGA. As for this clonotype: The target antigen is unknown.

UMIs and a universal primer site were added when TCR cDNA was made by 5'RACE template switching. TCRdb used MiXCR to reprocess the 5' RACE reads, holding one entry per CDR3 protein. This sample has 400,000 to 650,000 distinct CDR3 sequences, with just over 20% found just once. Study observations and caveats: Secondary responses were weaker yet peaked faster, day 5 versus 15. FACS-sorted repertoires could contain abundant clonotypes contaminating from the bulk population. Clones from primary vaccination mostly reappeared after the booster (roughly 95% CD4, under 90% CD8).

The source is a man aged 18 to 30 who received the YFV17D yellow fever vaccine. The sample here was PBMCs, taken 21 days after the first yellow fever vaccination. This chain connects TRBV7-3 to TRBJ1-2, with 7 bases fitting TRBD1. The CDR3 loop reads CASSLQGGEYGYTF. The CDR3 nucleotides read TGTGCCAGCAGCTTACAGGGGGGGGAGTATGGCTACACCTTC.